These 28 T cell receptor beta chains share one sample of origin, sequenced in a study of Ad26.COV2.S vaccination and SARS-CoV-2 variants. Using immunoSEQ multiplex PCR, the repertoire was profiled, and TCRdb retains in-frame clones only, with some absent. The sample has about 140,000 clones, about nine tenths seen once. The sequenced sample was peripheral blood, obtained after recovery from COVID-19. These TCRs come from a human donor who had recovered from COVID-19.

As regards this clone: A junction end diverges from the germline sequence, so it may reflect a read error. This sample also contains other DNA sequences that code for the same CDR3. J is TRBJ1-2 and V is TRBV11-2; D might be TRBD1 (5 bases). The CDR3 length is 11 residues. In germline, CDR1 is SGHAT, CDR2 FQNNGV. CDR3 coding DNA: TGTGCCAGCAGCTTATCGCGGGGCTATACCTTC. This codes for CASSLSRGYTF.

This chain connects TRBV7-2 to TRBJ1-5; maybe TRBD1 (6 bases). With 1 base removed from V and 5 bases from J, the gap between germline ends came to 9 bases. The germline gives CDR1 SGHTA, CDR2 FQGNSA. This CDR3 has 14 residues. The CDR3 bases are TGTGCCAGCAGCTTAGTTCCAGGGGATCAGCCCCAGCATTTT. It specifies CASSLVPGDQPQHF.

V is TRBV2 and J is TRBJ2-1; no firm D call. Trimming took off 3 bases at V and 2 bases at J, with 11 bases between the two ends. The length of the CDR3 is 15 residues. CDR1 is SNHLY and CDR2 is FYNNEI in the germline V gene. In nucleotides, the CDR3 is TGTGCCAGCAGTGACTCATACCATACCTACAATGAGCAGTTCTTC. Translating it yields CASSDSYHTYNEQFF. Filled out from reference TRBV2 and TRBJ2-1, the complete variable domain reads EPEVTQTPSHQVTQMGQEVILRCVPISNHLYFYWYRQILGQKVEFLVSFYNNEISEKSEIFDDQFSVERPDGSNFTLKIRSTKLEDSAMYFCASSDSYHTYNEQFFGPGTRLTVL.

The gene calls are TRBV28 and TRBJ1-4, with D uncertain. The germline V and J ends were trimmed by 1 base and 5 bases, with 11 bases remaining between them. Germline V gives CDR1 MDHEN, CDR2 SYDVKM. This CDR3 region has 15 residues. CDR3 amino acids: CASSLLAGQNEKLFF. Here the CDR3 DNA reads TGTGCCAGCAGTTTATTAGCAGGTCAAAATGAAAAACTGTTTTTT. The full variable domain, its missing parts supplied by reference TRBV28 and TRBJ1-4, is DVKVTQSSRYLVKRTGEKVFLECVQDMDHENMFWYRQDPGLGLRLIYFSYDVKMKEKGDIPEGYSVSREKKERFSLILESASTNQTSMYLCASSLLAGQNEKLFFGSGTQLSVL.

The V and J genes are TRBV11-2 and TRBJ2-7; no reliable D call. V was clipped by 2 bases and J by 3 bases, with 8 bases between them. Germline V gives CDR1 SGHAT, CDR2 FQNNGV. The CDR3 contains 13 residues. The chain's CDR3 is CASSLIEGYEQYF. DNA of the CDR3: TGTGCCAGCAGCTTAATTGAAGGCTACGAGCAGTACTTC.

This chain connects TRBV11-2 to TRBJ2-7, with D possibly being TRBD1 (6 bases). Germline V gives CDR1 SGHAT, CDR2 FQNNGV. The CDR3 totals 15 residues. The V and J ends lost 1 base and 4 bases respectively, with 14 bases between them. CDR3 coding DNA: TGTGCCAGCAGCTTAGGTACCCGGACAGATTACGAGCAGTACTTC. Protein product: CASSLGTRTDYEQYF.

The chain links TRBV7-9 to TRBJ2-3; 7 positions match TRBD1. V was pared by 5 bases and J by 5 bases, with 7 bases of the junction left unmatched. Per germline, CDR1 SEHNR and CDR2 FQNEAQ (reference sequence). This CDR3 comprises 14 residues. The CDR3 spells CASSLRDSEDTQYF. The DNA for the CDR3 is TGTGCCAGCAGCCTCAGGGACAGCGAAGATACGCAGTATTTT. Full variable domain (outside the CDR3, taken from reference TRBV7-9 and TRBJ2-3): DTGVSQNPRHKITKRGQNVTFRCDPISEHNRLYWYRQTLGQGPEFLTYFQNEAQLEKSRLLSDRFSAERPKGSFSTLEIQRTEQGDSAMYLCASSLRDSEDTQYFGPGTRLTVL.

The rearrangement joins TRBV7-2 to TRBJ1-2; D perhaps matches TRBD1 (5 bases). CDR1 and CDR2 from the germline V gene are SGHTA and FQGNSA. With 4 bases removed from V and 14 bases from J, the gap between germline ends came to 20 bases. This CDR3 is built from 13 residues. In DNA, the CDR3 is TGTGCCAGCAGCTCAGTTCTAGTGGGGACCGCGACCTTC. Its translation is CASSSVLVGTATF.

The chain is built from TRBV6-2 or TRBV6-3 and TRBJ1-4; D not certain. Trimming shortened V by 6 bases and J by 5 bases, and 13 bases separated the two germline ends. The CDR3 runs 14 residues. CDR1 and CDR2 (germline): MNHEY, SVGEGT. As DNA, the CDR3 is TGTGCCAGCAGCCTCTTCGGGATAAATGAAAAACTGTTTTTT. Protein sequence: CASSLFGINEKLFF.

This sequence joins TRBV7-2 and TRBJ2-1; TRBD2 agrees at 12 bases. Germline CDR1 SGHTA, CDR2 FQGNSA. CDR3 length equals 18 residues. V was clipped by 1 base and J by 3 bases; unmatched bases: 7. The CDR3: CASSLVGTSGFRYNEQFF. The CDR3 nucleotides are TGTGCCAGCAGCTTAGTCGGGACTAGCGGGTTCCGCTACAATGAGCAGTTCTTC.

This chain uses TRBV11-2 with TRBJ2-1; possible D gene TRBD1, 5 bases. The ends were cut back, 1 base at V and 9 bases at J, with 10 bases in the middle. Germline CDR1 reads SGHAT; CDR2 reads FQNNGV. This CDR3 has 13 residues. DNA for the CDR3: TGTGCCAGCAGCTTAGTCCCCAGGGCTGAGCAGTTCTTC. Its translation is CASSLVPRAEQFF. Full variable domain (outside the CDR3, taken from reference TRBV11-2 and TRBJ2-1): EAGVAQSPRYKIIEKRQSVAFWCNPISGHATLYWYQQILGQGPKLLIQFQNNGVVDDSQLPKDRFSAERLKGVDSTLKIQPAKLEDSAVYLCASSLVPRAEQFFGPGTRLTVL.

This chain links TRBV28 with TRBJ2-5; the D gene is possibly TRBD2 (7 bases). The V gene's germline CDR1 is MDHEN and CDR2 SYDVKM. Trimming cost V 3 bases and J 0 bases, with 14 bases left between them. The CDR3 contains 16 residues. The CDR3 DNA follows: TGTGCCAGCAGTTTGGGGGGGGCCAGCTACCAAGAGACCCAGTACTTC. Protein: CASSLGGASYQETQYF.

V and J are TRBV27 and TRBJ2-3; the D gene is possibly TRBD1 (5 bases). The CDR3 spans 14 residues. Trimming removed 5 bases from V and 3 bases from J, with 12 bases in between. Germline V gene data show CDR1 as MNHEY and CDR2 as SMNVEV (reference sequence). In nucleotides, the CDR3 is TGTGCCAGCAGTCGCAGGGTCGGGACAGATACGCAGTATTTT. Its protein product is CASSRRVGTDTQYF.

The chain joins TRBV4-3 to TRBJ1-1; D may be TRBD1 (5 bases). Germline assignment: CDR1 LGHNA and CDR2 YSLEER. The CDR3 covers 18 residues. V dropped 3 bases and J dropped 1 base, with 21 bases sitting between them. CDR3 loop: CASSHLGTVRGGNTEAFF. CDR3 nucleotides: TGCGCCAGCAGCCACCTGGGGACGGTCAGAGGTGGGAACACTGAAGCTTTCTTT.

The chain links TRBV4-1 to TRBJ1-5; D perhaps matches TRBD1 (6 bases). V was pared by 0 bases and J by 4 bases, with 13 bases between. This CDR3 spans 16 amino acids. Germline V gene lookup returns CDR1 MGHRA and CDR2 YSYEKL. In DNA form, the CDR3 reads TGCGCCAGCAGCCAAGATGTAGGGGGGATGAATCAGCCCCAGCATTTT. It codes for CASSQDVGGMNQPQHF.

The chain's CDR3 is CASSSAGFPYEQYF. In DNA, the CDR3 is TGTGCCAGCAGTTCCGCAGGGTTCCCCTACGAGCAGTACTTC. The chain combines TRBV6-5 with TRBJ2-7; D possibly corresponds to TRBD1 (5 bases). The CDR3 totals 14 residues. CDR1 is MNHEY and CDR2 is SVGAGI in the germline V gene. Trimming removed 4 bases at V and 2 bases at J, with 12 bases between.

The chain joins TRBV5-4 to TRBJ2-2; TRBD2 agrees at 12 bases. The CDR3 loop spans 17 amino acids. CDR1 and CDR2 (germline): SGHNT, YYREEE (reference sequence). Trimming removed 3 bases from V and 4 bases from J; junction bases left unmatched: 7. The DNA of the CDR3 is TGTGCCAGCAGCTCCGGACTAGCGGGGTTGAGCACCGGGGAGCTGTTTTTT. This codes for CASSSGLAGLSTGELFF. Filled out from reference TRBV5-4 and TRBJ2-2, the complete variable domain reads ETGVTQSPTHLIKTRGQQVTLRCSSQSGHNTVSWYQQALGQGPQFIFQYYREEENGRGNFPPRFSGLQFPNYSSELNVNALELDDSALYLCASSSGLAGLSTGELFFGEGSRLTVL.

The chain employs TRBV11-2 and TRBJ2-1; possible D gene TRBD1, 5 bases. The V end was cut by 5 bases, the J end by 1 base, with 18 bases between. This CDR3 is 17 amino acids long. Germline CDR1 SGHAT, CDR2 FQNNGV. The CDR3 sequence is CASSQGQGGNSYNEQFF. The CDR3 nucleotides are TGTGCCAGCAGCCAAGGGCAGGGCGGAAATTCCTACAATGAGCAGTTCTTC.

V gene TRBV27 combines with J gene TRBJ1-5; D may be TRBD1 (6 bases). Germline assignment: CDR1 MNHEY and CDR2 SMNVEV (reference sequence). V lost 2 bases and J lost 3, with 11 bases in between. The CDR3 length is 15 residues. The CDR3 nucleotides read TGTGCCAGCAGTTTAGATTCAGGGGCCAATCAGCCCCAGCATTTT. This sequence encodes CASSLDSGANQPQHF.

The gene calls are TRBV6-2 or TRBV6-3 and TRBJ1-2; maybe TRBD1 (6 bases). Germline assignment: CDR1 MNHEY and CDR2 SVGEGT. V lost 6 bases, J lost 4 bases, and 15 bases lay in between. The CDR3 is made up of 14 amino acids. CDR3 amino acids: CASSRSQGFYGYTF. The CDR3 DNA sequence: TGTGCCAGCAGCCGATCACAGGGTTTCTATGGCTACACCTTC.

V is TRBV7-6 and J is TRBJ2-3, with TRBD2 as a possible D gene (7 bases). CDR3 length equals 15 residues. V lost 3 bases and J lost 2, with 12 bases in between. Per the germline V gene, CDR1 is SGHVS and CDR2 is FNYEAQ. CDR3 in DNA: TGTGCCAGCAGCTTGAGGGGGGGAAACACAGATACGCAGTATTTT. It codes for CASSLRGGNTDTQYF.

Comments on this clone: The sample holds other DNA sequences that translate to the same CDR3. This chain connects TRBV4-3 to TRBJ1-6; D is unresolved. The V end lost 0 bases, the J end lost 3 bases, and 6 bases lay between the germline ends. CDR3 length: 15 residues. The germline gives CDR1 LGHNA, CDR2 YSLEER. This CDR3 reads CASSQDRNYNSPLHF. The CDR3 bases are TGCGCCAGCAGCCAAGATCGAAACTATAATTCACCCCTCCACTTT.

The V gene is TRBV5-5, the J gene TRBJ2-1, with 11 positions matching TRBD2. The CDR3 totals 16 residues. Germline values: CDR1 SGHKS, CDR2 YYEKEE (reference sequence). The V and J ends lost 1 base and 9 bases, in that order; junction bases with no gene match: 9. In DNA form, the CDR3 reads TGTGCCAGCAGCTTGAGGGAAATAGCGGGGGGGCCTGAGCAGTTCTTC. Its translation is CASSLREIAGGPEQFF. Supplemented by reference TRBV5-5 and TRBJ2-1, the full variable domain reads DAGVTQSPTHLIKTRGQQVTLRCSPISGHKSVSWYQQVLGQGPQFIFQYYEKEERGRGNFPDRFSARQFPNYSSELNVNALLLGDSALYLCASSLREIAGGPEQFFGPGTRLTVL.

CDR3 in DNA: TGTGCCACCTATGGCGGTCTTTTAAAAGAGACCCAGTACTTC. Encoded protein: CATYGGLLKETQYF. The chain links TRBV3-1 (or the pseudogene TRBV3-2) to TRBJ2-5; D unclear. The germline V gene has CDR1 LGHDT and CDR2 YNNKEL (reference sequence). The CDR3 spans 14 residues. The V gene lost 10 bases and the J gene lost 3 bases, with 18 bases spanning the gap.

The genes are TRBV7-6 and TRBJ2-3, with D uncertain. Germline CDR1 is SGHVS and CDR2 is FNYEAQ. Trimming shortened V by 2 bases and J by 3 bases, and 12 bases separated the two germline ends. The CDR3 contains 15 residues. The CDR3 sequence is CASSLSPSATDTQYF. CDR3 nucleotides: TGTGCCAGCAGCTTATCCCCCTCAGCGACAGATACGCAGTATTTT. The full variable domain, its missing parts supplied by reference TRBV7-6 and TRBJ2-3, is GAGVSQSPRYKVTKRGQDVALRCDPISGHVSLYWYRQALGQGPEFLTYFNYEAQQDKSGLPNDRFSAERPEGSISTLTIQRTEQRDSAMYRCASSLSPSATDTQYFGPGTRLTVL.

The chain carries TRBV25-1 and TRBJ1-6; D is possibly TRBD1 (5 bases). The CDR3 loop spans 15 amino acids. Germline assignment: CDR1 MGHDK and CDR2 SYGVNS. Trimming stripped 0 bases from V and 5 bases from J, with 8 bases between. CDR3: CASSEYRGNNSPLHF. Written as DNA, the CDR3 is TGTGCCAGCAGTGAATATCGGGGGAATAATTCACCCCTCCACTTT.

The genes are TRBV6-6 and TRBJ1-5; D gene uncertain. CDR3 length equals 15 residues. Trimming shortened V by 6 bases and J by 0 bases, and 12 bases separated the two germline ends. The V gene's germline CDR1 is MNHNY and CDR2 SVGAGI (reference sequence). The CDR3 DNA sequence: TGTGCCAGCAGCTTCAATCGGGGTAGCAATCAGCCCCAGCATTTT. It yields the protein CASSFNRGSNQPQHF.

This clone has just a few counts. CDR3 bases: TGTGCCAGCAGTTACCGAGAGGGGCTAGCCAAAAACATTCAGTACTTC. This sequence encodes CASSYREGLAKNIQYF. The chain has TRBV6-5 and TRBJ2-4; D tentatively reads TRBD1 or TRBD2 (5 bases each). The CDR3 is made up of 16 amino acids. The germline V gene has CDR1 MNHEY and CDR2 SVGAGI. Trimming shortened V by 2 bases and J by 0 bases, and 11 bases separated the two germline ends.